This T cell receptor beta chain was identified in a study of shared T cell receptors in the human thymus (dated by TCRdb to the early 2020s). The study in broad terms: The study examined how self-reactive, shared T-cell receptor alpha chains are generated in the human thymus.

This clone was recorded a few times. Its binding antigen is unknown. Qualities for individual bases were not recorded, and no much larger clone is one base off. The CDR3 spans 20 residues, from the cysteine through the phenylalanine. Here the CDR3 DNA is all that survives: 60 bases in frame from base 1. Relative to germline, V is missing 1 base and J is missing 4 bases, with 17 bases of the junction outside any gene match. The germline V gene encodes CDR1 LGHNA and CDR2 YNFKEQ. Library creation used the immunoSEQ multiplex PCR assay. In its TCRdb copy, this immuneACCESS table keeps in-frame sequences only and misses some clones. Where compared with another copy, unresolved V genes explain less than half of these, and the others have no known cause. This sample has roughly 550,000 clones in its table, and about 84% of those were observed once. The top ten clonotypes cover about 0.013% of the sample.

The sample was also reused in another study, on human thymus T cells. The second source states: Immunologically healthy infants undergoing open corrective cardiac surgery for congenital heart defects in Finland were used as donors. Thymus tissue was collected as surgical resects that were removed during corrective cardiac surgery. Biased V and J gene segment usage appeared to be present in both thymic and peripheral blood repertoires. According to the related research, thymic TCR repertoires were highly overlapping among unrelated individuals. The study characterized TCR alpha and beta repertoires from under ten infant thymus samples and a few related peripheral blood samples. The cohort included about 6 male and two female infants, with donor ages spanning 7 to 244 days. After being mechanically released from the tissue, thymocytes were kept at -70 degrees C in pellets of about 8.5-32 million cells. A QIAsymphony instrument was used to extract genomic DNA from frozen cell pellets. The immunoSEQ multiplex PCR assay was used to amplify the TCRB and TCRAD loci from a standardized quantity of quality-controlled genomic DNA. The amplicons covered the V(D)J region and were long enough to include the CDR3 and to identify the V and J genes. Amplicon sequencing was performed on an Illumina platform through the commercial immunoSEQ service. Primer bias and sequencing errors were corrected as previously described, and TCRAD and TCRB definitions were based on the IMGT database. Analysis of the repertoires was done with immunoSEQ Analyzer 3.0 and VDJTools and included basic statistics, V/J segment usage, diversity estimates, rarefaction and pairwise overlap. Chao1, ChaoE, Efron-Thisted, Shannon and inverse Simpson indices were used to estimate diversity, which was also estimated on datasets down-sampled to the smallest sample. Repertoire overlap was determined by strict matching of CDR3 nucleotide sequence, V gene and J gene, and Jaccard-based multidimensional scaling clustering was applied. On average, thymus samples yielded about 810,000 unique TCRB clonotypes, whereas blood samples yielded some 85,000.

The chain is encoded by TRBV4-2 joined to TRBJ1-3, with 9 junctional bases fitting TRBD1. The sample comprised thymocytes. The receptor comes from a boy less than two years old with a congenital heart defect. Donor details come from another sample of the same person, matched by shared clones. The nucleotides read TGTGCCAGCAGCCAAGGGGGGACAGGGAGGCTGACTCCGGAAGGAAACACCATATATTTT. It is translated as CASSQGGTGRLTPEGNTIYF.